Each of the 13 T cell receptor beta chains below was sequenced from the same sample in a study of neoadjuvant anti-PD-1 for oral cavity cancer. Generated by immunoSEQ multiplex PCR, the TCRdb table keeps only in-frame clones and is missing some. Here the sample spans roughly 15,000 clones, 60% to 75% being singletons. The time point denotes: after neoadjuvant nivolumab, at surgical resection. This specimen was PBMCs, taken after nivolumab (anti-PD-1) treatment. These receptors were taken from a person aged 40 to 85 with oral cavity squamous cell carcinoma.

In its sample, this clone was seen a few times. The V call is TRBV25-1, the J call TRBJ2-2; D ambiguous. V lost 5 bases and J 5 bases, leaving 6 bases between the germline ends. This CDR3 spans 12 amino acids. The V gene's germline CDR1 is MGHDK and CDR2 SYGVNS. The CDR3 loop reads CASSKQTGELFF. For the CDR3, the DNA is TGTGCCAGCAGTAAACAGACCGGGGAGCTGTTTTTT.

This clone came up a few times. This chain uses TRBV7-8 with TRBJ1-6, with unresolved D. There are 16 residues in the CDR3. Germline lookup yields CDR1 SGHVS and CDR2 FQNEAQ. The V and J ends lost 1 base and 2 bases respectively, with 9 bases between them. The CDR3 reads CASSLVSVTYNSPLHF. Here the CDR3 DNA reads TGTGCCAGCAGCTTAGTGTCCGTGACCTATAATTCACCCCTCCACTTT.

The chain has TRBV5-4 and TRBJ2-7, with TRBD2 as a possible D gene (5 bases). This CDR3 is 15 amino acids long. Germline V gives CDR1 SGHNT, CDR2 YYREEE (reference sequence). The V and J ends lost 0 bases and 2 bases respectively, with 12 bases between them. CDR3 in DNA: TGTGCCAGCAGCTTGGCTCGCGGGCAAGCCTACGAGCAGTACTTC. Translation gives CASSLARGQAYEQYF. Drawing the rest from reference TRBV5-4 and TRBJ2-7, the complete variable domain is ETGVTQSPTHLIKTRGQQVTLRCSSQSGHNTVSWYQQALGQGPQFIFQYYREEENGRGNFPPRFSGLQFPNYSSELNVNALELDDSALYLCASSLARGQAYEQYFGPGTRLTVT.

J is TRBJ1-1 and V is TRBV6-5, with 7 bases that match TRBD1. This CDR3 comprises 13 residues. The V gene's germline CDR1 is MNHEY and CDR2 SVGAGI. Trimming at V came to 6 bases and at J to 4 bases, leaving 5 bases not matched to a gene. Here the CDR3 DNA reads TGTGCCAGCAGCCGGGACAGCCTCACTGAAGCTTTCTTT. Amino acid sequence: CASSRDSLTEAFF.

The CDR3 nucleotides read TGCGCCAGCAGCCAAGTTTGGACCGAGAATCAGCCCCAGCATTTT. It codes for CASSQVWTENQPQHF. V and J are TRBV4-1 and TRBJ1-5; no clear D gene. With 1 base removed from V and 4 bases from J, the gap between germline ends came to 11 bases. Per the germline V gene, CDR1 is MGHRA and CDR2 is YSYEKL. The CDR3 is made up of 15 amino acids.

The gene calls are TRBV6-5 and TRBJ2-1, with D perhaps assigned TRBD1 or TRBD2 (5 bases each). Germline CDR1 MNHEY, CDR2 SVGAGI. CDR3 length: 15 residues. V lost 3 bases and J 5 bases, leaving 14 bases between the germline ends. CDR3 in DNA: TGTGCCAGCAGTTATAAACAGGTTAGCGACAATGAGCAGTTCTTC. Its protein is CASSYKQVSDNEQFF.

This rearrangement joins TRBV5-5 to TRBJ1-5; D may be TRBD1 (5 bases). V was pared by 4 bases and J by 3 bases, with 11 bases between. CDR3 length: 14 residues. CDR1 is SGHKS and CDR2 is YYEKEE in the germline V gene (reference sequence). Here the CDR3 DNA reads TGTGCCAGCAGCGGGACCCCGGCCAATCAGCCCCAGCATTTT. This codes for CASSGTPANQPQHF.

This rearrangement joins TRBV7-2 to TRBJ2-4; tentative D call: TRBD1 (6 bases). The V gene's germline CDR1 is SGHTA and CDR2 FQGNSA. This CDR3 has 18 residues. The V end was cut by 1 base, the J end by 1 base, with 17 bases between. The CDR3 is CASSLGGWGPVAKNIQYF. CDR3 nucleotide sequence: TGTGCCAGCAGCTTAGGAGGATGGGGGCCGGTTGCCAAAAACATTCAGTACTTC.

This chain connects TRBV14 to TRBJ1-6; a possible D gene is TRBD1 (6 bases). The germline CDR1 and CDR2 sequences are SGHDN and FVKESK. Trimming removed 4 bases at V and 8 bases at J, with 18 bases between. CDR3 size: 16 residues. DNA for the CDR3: TGTGCCAGCAGCCGCACTATCAGGGGCGAGGATTCACCCCTCCACTTT. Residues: CASSRTIRGEDSPLHF.

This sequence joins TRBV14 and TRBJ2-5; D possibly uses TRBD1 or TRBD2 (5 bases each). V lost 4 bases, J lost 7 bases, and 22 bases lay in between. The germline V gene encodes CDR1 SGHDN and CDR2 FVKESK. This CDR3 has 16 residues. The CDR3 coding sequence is TGTGCCAGCAGCCGGGGGTGGCGGGCAGCCATGGGGACCCAGTACTTC. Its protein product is CASSRGWRAAMGTQYF.

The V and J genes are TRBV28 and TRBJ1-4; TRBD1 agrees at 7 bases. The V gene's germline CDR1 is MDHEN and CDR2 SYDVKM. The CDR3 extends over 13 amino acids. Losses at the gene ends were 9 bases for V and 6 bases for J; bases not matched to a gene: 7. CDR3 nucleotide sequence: TGTGCCAGTAAGACAGGGCCGGATGAAAAACTGTTTTTT. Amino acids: CASKTGPDEKLFF.

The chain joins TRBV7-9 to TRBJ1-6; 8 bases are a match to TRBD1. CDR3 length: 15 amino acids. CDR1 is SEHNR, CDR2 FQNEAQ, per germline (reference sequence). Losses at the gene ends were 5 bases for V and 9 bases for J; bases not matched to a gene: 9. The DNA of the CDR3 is TGTGCCAGCAGCCTTGGGACAGGCGCGGGTTCACCCCTCCACTTT. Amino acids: CASSLGTGAGSPLHF.

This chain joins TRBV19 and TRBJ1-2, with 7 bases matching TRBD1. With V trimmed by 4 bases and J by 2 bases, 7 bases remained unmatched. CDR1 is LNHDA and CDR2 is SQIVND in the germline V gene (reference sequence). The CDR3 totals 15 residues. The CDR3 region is CASSTGTDLNYGYTF. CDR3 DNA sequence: TGTGCCAGTAGTACCGGGACAGACCTAAACTATGGCTACACCTTC.